Listed below are T cell receptor beta chains from one sample, sequenced in a study of cytomegalovirus exposure and HLA in healthy donors. Sequenced by immunoSEQ multiplex PCR; TCRdb stores in-frame clones only, minus some. This sample yields over 250,000 clones, of which 70% to 90% are seen a single time; about 1% belongs to the top ten. Sequencing input: PBMCs. Receptor source: a woman under 30 in good health and CMV-seronegative. The CDR3 runs from the conserved cysteine through the conserved F or W. D genes are given only for firm matches. Not all rows give a size; the values are once, few, many and, for expanded clones, a class.

TRBV7-2	.	TRBJ1-5	.	CASSSLSGNQPQHF	TGTGCCAGCAGCTCCCTGAGCGGCAATCAGCCCCAGCATTTT
TRBV9	.	TRBJ2-7	.	CASSSEGTNEQYF	TGTGCCAGCAGCTCCGAGGGGACAAACGAGCAGTACTTC
TRBV9	TRBD1	TRBJ1-5	once	CASSVGQGAGQPQHF	TGTGCCAGCAGCGTAGGACAGGGGGCGGGACAGCCCCAGCATTTT
TRBV29-1	TRBD2	TRBJ2-1	.	CSVAAGYNEQFF	TGCAGCGTTGCAGCGGGATACAATGAGCAGTTCTTC
TRBV11-2	.	TRBJ2-7	.	CASSLRGYEQYF	TGTGCCAGCAGCTTACGGGGTTACGAGCAGTACTTC
TRBV6-5	.	TRBJ2-1	.	CASSLDSYGEQFF	TGTGCCAGCAGCCTAGACAGCTACGGGGAGCAGTTCTTC
TRBV7-3	TRBD2	TRBJ2-3	.	CASSLGTSGGLSTDTQYF	TGTGCCAGCAGCCTCGGGACTAGCGGGGGATTAAGCACAGATACGCAGTATTTT
TRBV28	.	TRBJ2-7	.	CASTDSSYEQYF	TGTGCCAGCACGGACAGCTCCTACGAGCAGTACTTC
TRBV7-3	.	TRBJ2-7	.	CASSHGGPPYEQYF	TGTGCCAGCAGCCACGGGGGGCCCCCCTACGAGCAGTACTTC
TRBV29-1	.	TRBJ2-1	.	CSVEDPLGSSYNEQFF	TGCAGCGTTGAAGATCCCTTAGGGAGTTCCTACAATGAGCAGTTCTTC
TRBV27	.	TRBJ1-2	.	CASSLSDRYYGYTF	TGTGCCAGCAGTTTATCCGACAGGTATTATGGCTACACCTTC
TRBV6-1	TRBD1	TRBJ2-1	.	CASSEPGQGRNEQFF	TGTGCCAGCAGTGAACCGGGACAGGGAAGGAATGAGCAGTTCTTC
TRBV18	TRBD1	TRBJ1-2	.	CASSPPGTGPNYGYTF	TGTGCCAGCTCACCACCCGGGACAGGGCCTAACTATGGCTACACCTTC
TRBV11-2	TRBD2	TRBJ2-7	.	CASSLRTSGRLYEQYF	TGTGCCAGCAGCTTACGGACTAGCGGGAGACTCTACGAGCAGTACTTC
TRBV29-1	.	TRBJ1-2	.	CSADSGGAVHGYTF	TGCAGCGCAGACAGCGGGGGCGCGGTTCATGGCTACACCTTC